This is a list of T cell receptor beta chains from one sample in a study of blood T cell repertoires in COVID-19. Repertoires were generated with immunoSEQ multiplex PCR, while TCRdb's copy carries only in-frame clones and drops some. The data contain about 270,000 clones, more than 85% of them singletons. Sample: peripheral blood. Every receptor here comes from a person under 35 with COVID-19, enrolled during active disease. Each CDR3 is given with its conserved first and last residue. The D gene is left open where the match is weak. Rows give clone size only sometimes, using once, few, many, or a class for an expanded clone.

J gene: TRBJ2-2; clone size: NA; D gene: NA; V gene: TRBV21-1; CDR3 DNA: TGTGCCAGCAGCAGAGAGGAGGAGGGGGGCGGGAGCGGGGAGCTGTTTTTT; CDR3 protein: CASSREEEGGGSGELFF
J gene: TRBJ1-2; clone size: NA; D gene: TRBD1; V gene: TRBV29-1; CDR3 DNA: TGCAGCGTTGAGACAGGGAACTATGGCTACACCTTC; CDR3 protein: CSVETGNYGYTF
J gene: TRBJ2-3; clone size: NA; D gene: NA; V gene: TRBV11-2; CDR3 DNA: TGTGCCAGCAGTTACTCTTGGACAGATACGCAGTATTTT; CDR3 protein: CASSYSWTDTQYF
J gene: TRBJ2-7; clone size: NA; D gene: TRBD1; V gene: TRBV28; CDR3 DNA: TGTGCCAGCAGTGGCCGGGACAGGGTAGACGAGCAGTACTTC; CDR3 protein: CASSGRDRVDEQYF
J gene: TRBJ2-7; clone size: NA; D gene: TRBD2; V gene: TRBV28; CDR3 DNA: TGTGCCAGCAGCCCGACGTGGGCGGGAGGAAGGGCCGAGCAGTACTTC; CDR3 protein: CASSPTWAGGRAEQYF
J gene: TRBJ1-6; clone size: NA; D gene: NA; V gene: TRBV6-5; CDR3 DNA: TGTGCCAGCAGTTACAACAGAAATAATTCACCCCTCCACTTT; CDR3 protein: CASSYNRNNSPLHF
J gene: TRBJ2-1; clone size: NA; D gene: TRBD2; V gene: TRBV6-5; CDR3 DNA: TGTGCCAGCAGTTCCCCTAGCGGGAGGGCCTCCGATGAGCAGTTCTTC; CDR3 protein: CASSSPSGRASDEQFF
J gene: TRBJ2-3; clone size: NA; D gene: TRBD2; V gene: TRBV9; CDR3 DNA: TGTGCCAGCAGCGAGGGACTAGCACCGGGCACAGATACGCAGTATTTT; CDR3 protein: CASSEGLAPGTDTQYF
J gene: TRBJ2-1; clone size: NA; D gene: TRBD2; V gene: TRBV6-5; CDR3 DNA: TGTGCCAGCAGCCAACCCGGGGGGTACAATGAGCAGTTCTTC; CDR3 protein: CASSQPGGYNEQFF
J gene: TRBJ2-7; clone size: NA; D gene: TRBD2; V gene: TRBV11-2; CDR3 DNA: TGTGCCAGCAGCTTAGGGACTAGCGGAACCTACGAGCAGTACTTC; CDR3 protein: CASSLGTSGTYEQYF
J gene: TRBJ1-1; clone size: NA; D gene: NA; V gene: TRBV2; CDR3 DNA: TGTGCCAGCAGTGAAGCTTCAAGAGACACTGAAGCTTTCTTT; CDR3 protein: CASSEASRDTEAFF
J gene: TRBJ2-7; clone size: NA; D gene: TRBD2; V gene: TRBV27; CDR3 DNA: TGTGCCAGCAGCACTAGCGGGAGGAGTTACGAGCAGTACTTC; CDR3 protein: CASSTSGRSYEQYF
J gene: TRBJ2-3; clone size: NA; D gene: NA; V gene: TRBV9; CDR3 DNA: TGTGCCAGCAGCGTAGCGGGAGTCCCCACAGATACGCAGTATTTT; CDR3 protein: CASSVAGVPTDTQYF
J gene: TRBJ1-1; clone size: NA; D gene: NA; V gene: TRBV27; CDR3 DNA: TGTGCCAGCAGTTTATGGCAGGGGAGGGGGATTGAAGCTTTCTTT; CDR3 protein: CASSLWQGRGIEAFF
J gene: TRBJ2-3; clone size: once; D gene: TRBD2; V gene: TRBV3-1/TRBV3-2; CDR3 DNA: TGTGCCAGCAGCCAAGGACTAGCGGGAGTTCAAGATACGCAGTATTTT; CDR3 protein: CASSQGLAGVQDTQYF
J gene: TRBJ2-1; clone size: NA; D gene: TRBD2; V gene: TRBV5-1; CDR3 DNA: TGCGCCAGCAGCTTCCCCCCCCTAGCGGGAGAACATGAGCAGTTCTTC; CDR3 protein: CASSFPPLAGEHEQFF
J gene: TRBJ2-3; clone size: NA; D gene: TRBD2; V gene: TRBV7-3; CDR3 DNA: TGTGCCAGCAGCCCCGGACTAGCGGGAGCAGATACGCAGTATTTT; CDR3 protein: CASSPGLAGADTQYF
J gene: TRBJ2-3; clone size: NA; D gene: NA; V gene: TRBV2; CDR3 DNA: TGTGCCAGCAGTGAAGGTGGGAGTTGGGCAGATACGCAGTATTTT; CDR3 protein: CASSEGGSWADTQYF
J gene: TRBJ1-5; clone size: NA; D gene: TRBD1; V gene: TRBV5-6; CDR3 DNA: TGTGCCAGCAGCCTCCGGGACAGGGACAATCAGCCCCAGCATTTT; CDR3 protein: CASSLRDRDNQPQHF
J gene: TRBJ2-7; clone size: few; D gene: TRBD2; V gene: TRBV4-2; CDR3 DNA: TGTGCCAGCAGCCACCCTGGGGGGGTCCAGTACGAGCAGTACTTC; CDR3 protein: CASSHPGGVQYEQYF
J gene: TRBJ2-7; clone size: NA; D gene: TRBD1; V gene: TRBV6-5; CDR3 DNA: TGTGCCAGCAGTTACTCGGGGGACAGGGCGACCTACGAGCAGTACTTC; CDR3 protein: CASSYSGDRATYEQYF
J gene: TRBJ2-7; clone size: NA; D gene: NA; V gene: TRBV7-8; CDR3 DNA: TGTGCCAGCAGCTTAGATAGTGGCTACGAGCAGTACTTC; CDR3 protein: CASSLDSGYEQYF
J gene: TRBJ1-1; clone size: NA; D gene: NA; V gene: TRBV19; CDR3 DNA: TGTGCCAGTAGTTTAGTGGGACAGAACACTGAAGCTTTCTTT; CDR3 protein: CASSLVGQNTEAFF
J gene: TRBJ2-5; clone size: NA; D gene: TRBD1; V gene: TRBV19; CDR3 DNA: TGTGCCAGTACAAATGGAGGACAGGAAGAGACCCAGTACTTC; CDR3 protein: CASTNGGQEETQYF
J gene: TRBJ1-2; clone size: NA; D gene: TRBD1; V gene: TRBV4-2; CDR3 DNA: TGTGCCAGCAGCCAAGGGGGGACAGGCCGGGGCACCTTC; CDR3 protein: CASSQGGTGRGTF
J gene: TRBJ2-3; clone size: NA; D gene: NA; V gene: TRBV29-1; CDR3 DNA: TGCAGCGTTCCGAACCCAGATGAGGCTGCTAGCACAGATACGCAGTATTTT; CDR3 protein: CSVPNPDEAASTDTQYF
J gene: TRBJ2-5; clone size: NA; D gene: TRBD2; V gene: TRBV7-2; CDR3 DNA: TGTGCCAGCAGTCAAGGACTAGAAAGAGAGACCCAGTACTTC; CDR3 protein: CASSQGLERETQYF
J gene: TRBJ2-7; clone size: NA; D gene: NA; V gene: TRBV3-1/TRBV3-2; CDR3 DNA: TGTGCCAGCAGCCAAGAAGGGCGGGCCCCCTACGAGCAGTACTTC; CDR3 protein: CASSQEGRAPYEQYF
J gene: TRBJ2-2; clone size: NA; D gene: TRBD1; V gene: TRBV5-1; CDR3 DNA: TGCGCCAGCAGCTTGACAGGGGGCGCGAACACCGGGGAGCTGTTTTTT; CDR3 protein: CASSLTGGANTGELFF
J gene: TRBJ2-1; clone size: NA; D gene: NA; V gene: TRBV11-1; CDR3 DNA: TGTGCCAGCAGGATCGATCCGTACAGGGACAATGAGCAGTTCTTC; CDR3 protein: CASRIDPYRDNEQFF
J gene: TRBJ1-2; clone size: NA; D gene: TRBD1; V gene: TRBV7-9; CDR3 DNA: TGTGCCAGCAGCCCAACAGGGGCGGGCGGCTACACCTTC; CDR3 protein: CASSPTGAGGYTF
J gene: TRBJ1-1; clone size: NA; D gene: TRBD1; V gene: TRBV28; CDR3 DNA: TGTGCCACCCAACAGGGGGCGCGGACTGAAGCTTTCTTT; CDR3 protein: CATQQGARTEAFF
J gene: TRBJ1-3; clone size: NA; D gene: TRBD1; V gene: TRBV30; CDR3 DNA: TGTGCCTGGAGCACAGGGGTAGTCGGAAACACCATATATTTT; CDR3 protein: CAWSTGVVGNTIYF
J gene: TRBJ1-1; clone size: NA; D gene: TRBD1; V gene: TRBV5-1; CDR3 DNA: TGCGCCAGCAGCACTGGGACAGGGGTAAGGGCTGAAGCTTTCTTT; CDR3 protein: CASSTGTGVRAEAFF
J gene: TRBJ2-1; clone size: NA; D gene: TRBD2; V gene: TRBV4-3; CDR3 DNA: TGCGCCAGCAGCCGATCACCGGGGGAGGGCCGCAATGAGCAGTTCTTC; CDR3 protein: CASSRSPGEGRNEQFF
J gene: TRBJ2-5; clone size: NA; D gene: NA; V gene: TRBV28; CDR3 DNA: TGTGCCAGCAGTCTAAGGGGGACCCAGTACTTC; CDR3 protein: CASSLRGTQYF
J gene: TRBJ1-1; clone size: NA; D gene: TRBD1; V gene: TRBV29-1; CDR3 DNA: TGCAGCGTTGAATGGCACAGGGGAAATACTGAAGCTTTCTTT; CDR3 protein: CSVEWHRGNTEAFF
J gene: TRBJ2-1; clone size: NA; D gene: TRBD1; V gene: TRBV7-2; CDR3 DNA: TGTGCCAGCAGCTTCAGGACAGGATCGGGCAATGAGCAGTTCTTC; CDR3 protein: CASSFRTGSGNEQFF
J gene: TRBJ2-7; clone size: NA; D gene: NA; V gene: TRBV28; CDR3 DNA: TGTGCCAGCAGTTTAAGTCATCGGAGTTTAAGCTACGAGCAGTACTTC; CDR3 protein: CASSLSHRSLSYEQYF
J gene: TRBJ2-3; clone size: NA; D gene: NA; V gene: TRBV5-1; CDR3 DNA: TGCGCCAGCAGCTTCTATGCGGCAGATACGCAGTATTTT; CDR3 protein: CASSFYAADTQYF
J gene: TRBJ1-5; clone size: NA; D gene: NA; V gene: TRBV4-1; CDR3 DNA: TGCGCCAGCAGCCAAGTGGGGAGGGAGGTCGTCCAGCCCCAGCATTTT; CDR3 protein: CASSQVGREVVQPQHF
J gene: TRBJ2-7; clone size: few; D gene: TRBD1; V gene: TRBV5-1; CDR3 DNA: TGCGCCAGCAGCCGCGGGACAGGGGAGGCCTACGAGCAGTACTTC; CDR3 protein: CASSRGTGEAYEQYF
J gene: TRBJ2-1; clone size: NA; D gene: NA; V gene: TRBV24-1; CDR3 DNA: TGTGCCACCAGTGATTTGGATGCGGCCTACAATGAGCAGTTCTTC; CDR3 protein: CATSDLDAAYNEQFF
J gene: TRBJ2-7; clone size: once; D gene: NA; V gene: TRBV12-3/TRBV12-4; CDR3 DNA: TGTGCCAGCAGTTTGTCCGCCCGCGCGCAGTACTTC; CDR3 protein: CASSLSARAQYF
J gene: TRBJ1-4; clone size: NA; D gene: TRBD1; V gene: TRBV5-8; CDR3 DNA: TGTGCCAGCAGCTTGAGTACAGGGGAGGCCGAAAAACTGTTTTTT; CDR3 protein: CASSLSTGEAEKLFF
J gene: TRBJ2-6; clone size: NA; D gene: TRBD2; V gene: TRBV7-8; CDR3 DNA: TGTGCCAGCAGCCCCGGGCGTGGCGGGGGGGCTGCTGGGGCCAACGTCCTGACTTTC; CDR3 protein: CASSPGRGGGAAGANVLTF
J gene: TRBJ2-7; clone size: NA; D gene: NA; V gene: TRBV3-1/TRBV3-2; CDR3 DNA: TGTGCCAGCAGCCATATTCAATCTAACTCCTACGAGCAGTACTTC; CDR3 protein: CASSHIQSNSYEQYF
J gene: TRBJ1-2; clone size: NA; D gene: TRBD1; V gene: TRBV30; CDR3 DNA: TGTGCCTTCGAGGGACAGAAAGCCCCTAACTATGGCTACACCTTC; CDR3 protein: CAFEGQKAPNYGYTF
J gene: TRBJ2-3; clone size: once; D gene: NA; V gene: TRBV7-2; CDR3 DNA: TGTGCCAGCAGCTTAGTCGCTAGCGTCGGCACAGATACGCAGTATTTT; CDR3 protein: CASSLVASVGTDTQYF
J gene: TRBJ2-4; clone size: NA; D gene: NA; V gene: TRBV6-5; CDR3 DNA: TGTGCCAGCAGTTACGGGCTAGCCAAAAACATTCAGTACTTC; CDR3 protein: CASSYGLAKNIQYF
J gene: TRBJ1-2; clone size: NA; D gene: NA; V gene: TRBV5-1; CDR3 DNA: TGCGCCAGCAGCTTGGATTCTGGGCAGGATGGCTACACCTTC; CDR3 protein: CASSLDSGQDGYTF
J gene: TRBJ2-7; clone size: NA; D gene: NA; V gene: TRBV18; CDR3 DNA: TGTGCCAGCTCACCTCAGGGGGGGACAGGAGCCTACGAGCAGTACTTC; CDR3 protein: CASSPQGGTGAYEQYF
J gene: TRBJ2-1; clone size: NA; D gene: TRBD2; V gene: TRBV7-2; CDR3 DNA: TGTGCCAGCGCGAGGGGAGGGTCCTACAATGAGCAGTTCTTC; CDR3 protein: CASARGGSYNEQFF
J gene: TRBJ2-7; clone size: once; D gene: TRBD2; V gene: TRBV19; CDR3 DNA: TGTGCCAGTAGTATCGGCGGGAGCGCCTACGAGCAGTACTTC; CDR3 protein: CASSIGGSAYEQYF